Listed below are T cell receptor beta chains from one sample, sequenced in a study of T cell responses to AZD1222 COVID-19 vaccine. Repertoires were generated with immunoSEQ multiplex PCR, while TCRdb's copy carries only in-frame clones and drops some. The data contain 150,000 or so clones, approximately 88% of them singletons. The sample in question was peripheral blood, obtained on day 0 of AZD1222 vaccination. The receptors were gathered from an adult in good health. Each CDR3 is given with its conserved first and last residue. D genes are given only for firm matches. Expanded clones are given a class, and other clones once, few, many or no size at all.

d_call j_call clone_size v_call cdr3_nt cdr3_aa
TRBD2 TRBJ2-1 . TRBV5-4 TGTGCCAGCAGCAATGGGACTAACAAATACAATGAGCAGTTCTTC CASSNGTNKYNEQFF
TRBD1 TRBJ2-1 . TRBV11-3 TGTGCCAGCAGCCCTAGGACAGGCTACAATGAGCAGTTCTTC CASSPRTGYNEQFF
. TRBJ1-2 few TRBV4-2 TGTGCCAGCAGCCAAGATGGAGAAGACCGTTCCTATGGCTACACCTTC CASSQDGEDRSYGYTF
TRBD1 TRBJ1-2 . TRBV18 TGTGCCAGCTCACCAACCGGACAGGGCATCCATGGCTACACCTTC CASSPTGQGIHGYTF
. TRBJ1-3 . TRBV4-1 TGCGCCAGCAGCCAAGAGGGTAGGGGTGGAAACACCATATATTTT CASSQEGRGGNTIYF
. TRBJ1-5 . TRBV15 TGTGCCACCAGCAGATCGGGCTACAATCAGCCCCAGCATTTT CATSRSGYNQPQHF
TRBD1 TRBJ2-4 . TRBV13 TGTGCCAGCAGCTTAGGACAGGGGCAAGACATTCAGTACTTC CASSLGQGQDIQYF
. TRBJ1-3 . TRBV28 TGTGCCAGCAGTTTACAGGGGAGAGGAAACACCATATATTTT CASSLQGRGNTIYF
TRBD1 TRBJ1-5 . TRBV6-2/TRBV6-3 TGTGCCAGCAGTTCGGACAGGGCCCAGCCCCAGCATTTT CASSSDRAQPQHF
TRBD1 TRBJ1-2 . TRBV5-6 TGTGCCAGCAGCTGGGGACTTGACAGGGACGGCTACACCTTC CASSWGLDRDGYTF
. TRBJ2-1 . TRBV10-3 TGTGCCATCAGTCGGGACTACAATGAGCAGTTCTTC CAISRDYNEQFF
TRBD2 TRBJ2-1 many TRBV7-3 TGTGCCAGCAGCTTAGCTAGCGGCTACAATGAGCAGTTCTTC CASSLASGYNEQFF
TRBD1 TRBJ1-2 . TRBV25-1 TGTGCCAGCAGTGACCCGGGGGACAGACGTGGCTACACCTTC CASSDPGDRRGYTF
TRBD1 TRBJ2-1 . TRBV29-1 TGCAGCGGGGGACAGGGCCTTCATGAGCAGTTCTTC CSGGQGLHEQFF
TRBD1 TRBJ1-2 . TRBV7-9 TGTGCCAGCAGCGACCGATGGGACAGTTTCTATGGCTACACCTTC CASSDRWDSFYGYTF
. TRBJ1-2 once TRBV25-1 TGTGCCAGCAGTCAATGGGACAAGGGCTATGGCTACACCTTC CASSQWDKGYGYTF
. TRBJ2-1 . TRBV30 TGTGCCTGGAGTGCAATCGGTGCTGAGCAGTTCTTC CAWSAIGAEQFF
. TRBJ2-3 . TRBV28 TGTGCCAGCAGCTTAGCCGAGACGCAGTATTTT CASSLAETQYF
TRBD1 TRBJ1-5 . TRBV18 TGTGCCAGCTCACCACTCGGGACAGCCCCCAATCAGCCCCAGCATTTT CASSPLGTAPNQPQHF
. TRBJ1-2 . TRBV5-6 TGTGCCAGCAGCTTAATGCAGTCGGCCTATGGCTACACCTTC CASSLMQSAYGYTF
. TRBJ2-1 once TRBV28 TGTGCCAGCGGTTTGGGGCAGGCGAACAATGAGCAGTTCTTC CASGLGQANNEQFF
. TRBJ2-3 . TRBV29-1 TGCAGCGTTGGAGGCACAGATACGCAGTATTTT CSVGGTDTQYF
. TRBJ2-1 . TRBV4-3 TGCGCCAGCAGCCGGAGTCCGGGATGGGATGGCGAGCAGTTCTTC CASSRSPGWDGEQFF
TRBD1 TRBJ2-3 . TRBV7-3 TGTGCCAGCAGCAGATTCGGGACAGGAGGAGATACGCAGTATTTT CASSRFGTGGDTQYF
. TRBJ1-5 . TRBV4-2 TGTGCCAGCAGCCAAACCGGGACACATAATCAGCCCCAGCATTTT CASSQTGTHNQPQHF
TRBD1 TRBJ2-2 once TRBV9 TGTGCCAGCAGCTATGGGACAGTGAACACCGGGGAGCTGTTTTTT CASSYGTVNTGELFF
. TRBJ2-1 . TRBV6-5 TGTGCCAGCAGTTACCGGGGGATCAATGAGCAGTTCTTC CASSYRGINEQFF
. TRBJ1-1 . TRBV21-1 TGTGCCAGCAGGTTCAGGGGGCTGAGGAGAACTGAAGCTTTCTTT CASRFRGLRRTEAFF
TRBD2 TRBJ2-3 . TRBV5-1 TGCGCCAGCGGGAGGGTCCCAGATACGCAGTATTTT CASGRVPDTQYF